In this sample, the clone carrying this T cell receptor (beta chain) turned up many times. No antigen is known for it. It was RNA transcripts that yielded the amplified TCR beta CDR3 regions. TCR CDR3 regions were first amplified by RT-PCR with HTBI primers. TCRdb called the multiplex PCR reads again in MiXCR, with one record for every CDR3 protein. The sample includes tens of thousands of distinct CDR3 sequences, approximately 52% of them seen just once. CDR1 is MNHEY and CDR2 is SVGAGI in the germline V gene. This CDR3 spans 15 amino acids. J lost 6 bases, V lost 5 bases, and 9 bases had no gene match. The sample originates from a study of T cells in Graves' hyperthyroidism and ophthalmopathy. Notes on the study in general: The blood repertoire included most of the expanded thyroid clonotypes above 0.001.

For ophthalmopathy patients, the Clinical Activity Score was at least 3 and the NOSPECS grade at least 4; duration was under 3 months. The chain has TRBV6-5 and TRBJ2-3; 9 bases line up with TRBD2. The source material was blood. The receptor was derived from a woman in her fifties or sixties with Graves' ophthalmopathy. The CDR3 loop reads CASSPSGGGDDTQYF. The CDR3 coding sequence is TGTGCCAGCAGTCCCTCTGGCGGGGGGGACGATACGCAGTATTTT.